The entry below describes one TCR beta chain. Its antigen is still unknown. Base qualities are not recorded, but no much larger clone differs from it by a single base. These data come from a study of regulatory T cells in long-lasting Graves disease (TCRdb year 2021). With regard to the full study: Newly diagnosed Graves' disease patients had taken antithyroid drugs for less than 3 months. The study took place in China and was registered as a clinical trial. A total of 33 samples underwent TCR sequencing, from around 13 patients with persistent Graves' disease and roughly 20 patients with newly diagnosed Graves' disease. Patients with persistent Graves' disease were compared with patients with newly diagnosed Graves' disease using TCR sequencing and RNA sequencing of peripheral blood. Broader findings and caveats from the paper: Persistent Graves' disease patients showed lower TCR Shannon entropy and fewer highly expanded clones than newly diagnosed patients, suggesting clonal expansion. A larger number of public clonotypes was shared among persistent patients (more than 2,500) than among newly diagnosed patients (around 890). As a limitation, the authors acknowledged that the small sample size may reduce accuracy. Peripheral blood alone was examined, since thyroid tissue, which constituted the primary lesion, could not be accessed. Only the TCR beta chain was sequenced and analyzed.

The sample's time point label, in plain terms: newly diagnosed GD, antithyroid drugs for less than 3 months. RNA was extracted from PBMCs in TRIzol for both TCR sequencing and RNA sequencing. The diagnosis of Graves' disease followed American Thyroid Association guidelines. Patients for the study were recruited at an endocrinology department in Xi'an, China. From each patient, 7.5 to 9.5 milliliters of peripheral blood was collected into an EDTA anticoagulant tube. PBMCs were isolated by Ficoll Paque Plus density gradient separation without further T cell sorting. An Agilent 2100 Bioanalyzer and agarose gel were used to assess RNA quality, and a NanoDrop 2000 was used to measure RNA concentration. Library method: multiplex PCR. Sequencing was carried out with an Illumina HiSeq 4000. iRepertoire HTBI primers and Arm-PCR amplification of CDR3 regions were used to construct TCR beta libraries. Before sequencing, the PCR products went through gel purification. The authors processed their data as follows. Across samples, approximately 68 TRBV and roughly 15 TRBJ segments were identified and used for gene usage analysis of CDR3 amino acid clonotypes. COPE and FqMerger were used to merge the filtered high-quality paired reads into contigs. BLAST was used to align contigs to IMGT TRBV, TRBD and TRBJ reference genes, with CDR3 defined following IMGT. Highly expanded clones were defined as clonotypes with a frequency above 0.1%. Repertoire diversity was measured by Shannon entropy, and V-J evenness by the Gini coefficient. A clonotype found in more than one individual was treated as public. TCRdb ran its own pipeline on the public reads, namely fastp trimming at Q25 and MiXCR clone calling, and kept in-frame beta chains. Rows are combined by CDR3 protein, so each entry shows the most common genes and DNA. The V and J calls were not made by the authors but by TCRdb's processing. Within this sample are about 320,000 distinct CDR3 sequences, with under 20% of them counted one time only. The top ten clonotypes cover roughly 35% of the sample.

This receptor was identified in a female donor with Graves disease. The sample consisted of peripheral blood mononuclear cells (PBMCs), taken at new diagnosis, from a patient treated with antithyroid drugs.

The CDR3 protein is CASSFFGTGDTGELFF. The DNA reads as follows: TGTGCCAGCAGTTTCTTCGGGACAGGGGACACCGGGGAGCTGTTTTTT. In this chain, TRBV27 is recombined with TRBJ2-2; 10 central bases correspond to TRBD1. Counted from cysteine to phenylalanine, this CDR3 has 16 amino acids. Of the read, only the CDR3 DNA is kept; its 48 bases are in frame from base 1. CDR1 MNHEY and CDR2 SMNVEV were looked up in the germline V gene (reference sequence). Clipping removes 3 bases from V and 3 bases from J, with 4 as the unmatched junction base count.